A single sample is the source of the 18 T cell receptor beta chains below, sequenced in a study of human thymus T cells. Data came from immunoSEQ multiplex PCR; TCRdb stores just in-frame clones and leaves some out. The data show about 78,000 clones, approximately 97% seen once. Resections removed during corrective heart surgery provided the thymus tissue used. Material for sequencing was thymus tissue. Receptors originate from a boy younger than two with a congenital heart defect but otherwise immunologically healthy.

J is TRBJ2-7 and V is TRBV6-1; D is uncertain. The CDR3 totals 18 residues. V was trimmed by 4 bases and J by 0 bases, leaving 22 bases between them. Germline V gene lookup returns CDR1 MNHNS and CDR2 SASEGT. In DNA, the CDR3 is TGTGCCAGCAGTGCCGGTACTCGTTGGGCAGGCTTCTCCTACGAGCAGTACTTC. Its translation is CASSAGTRWAGFSYEQYF.

The chain combines TRBV29-1 with TRBJ1-3; unclear D gene. The CDR3 has 15 residues. Per germline, CDR1 SQVTM and CDR2 ANQGSEA. V was shortened by 5 bases and J by 4 bases, with 18 bases between the two germline ends. The CDR3 DNA sequence: TGCAGCGTTATGTGCGAGGGCGCGCGGGGAAACACCATATATTTT. This sequence encodes CSVMCEGARGNTIYF.

V and J are TRBV20-1 and TRBJ1-5; D unclear. The CDR3 consists of 11 residues. Germline CDR1 is DFQATT and CDR2 is SNEGSKA (reference sequence). With 7 bases removed from V and 5 bases from J, the gap between germline ends came to 9 bases. CDR3 coding DNA: TGCAGTGTCTCCGGGGATCAGCCCCAGCATTTT. Encoded protein: CSVSGDQPQHF.

J is TRBJ2-1 and V is TRBV4-3; the match to TRBD2 covers 12 bases. Losses at the gene ends were 3 bases for V and 8 bases for J; bases not matched to a gene: 17. The CDR3 consists of 19 residues. From germline, CDR1 is LGHNA and CDR2 YSLEER. In DNA form, the CDR3 reads TGCGCCAGCAGCCAGGATACTCGCCCTAGCGGGGGGGCCTCGTATGAGCAGTTCTTC. This encodes CASSQDTRPSGGASYEQFF.

The chain couples TRBV10-2 to TRBJ2-3; D tentatively fits TRBD1 or TRBD2 (6 bases each). This CDR3 spans 16 amino acids. The V and J ends lost 0 bases and 6 bases respectively, with 16 bases between them. CDR1 and CDR2 (germline): WSHSY, SAAADI. The CDR3 sequence: CASSESRTGRTDTQYF. For the CDR3, the DNA is TGCGCCAGCAGTGAGTCAAGAACAGGGAGGACGGATACGCAGTATTTT.

The chain carries TRBV20-1 and TRBJ1-1; D gene ambiguous. V dropped 3 bases and J dropped 5 bases, with 4 bases sitting between them. CDR1 and CDR2 (germline): DFQATT, SNEGSKA (reference sequence). The CDR3 contains 10 residues. In DNA form, the CDR3 reads TGCAGTGCTAGTCGGACTGAAGCTTTCTTT. It yields the protein CSASRTEAFF.

The chain links TRBV28 to TRBJ2-2; 8 bases agree with TRBD2. The CDR3 has 17 residues. V shed 6 bases, J shed 5 bases, and the junction held 14 bases outside the gene matches. CDR1 and CDR2 (germline): MDHEN, SYDVKM. This chain's CDR3 is CASRLSGGKGGTGELFF. CDR3 coding DNA: TGTGCCAGCAGACTAAGCGGGGGAAAGGGCGGAACCGGGGAGCTGTTTTTT.

The gene calls are TRBV4-2 and TRBJ1-2; TRBD1 matches at 9 bases. Per the germline V gene, CDR1 is LGHNA and CDR2 is YNFKEQ. This CDR3 spans 18 amino acids. Trimming at V came to 0 bases and at J to 3 bases, leaving 11 bases not matched to a gene. The CDR3 DNA reads TGTGCCAGCAGCCAAGATCTTGGGAACAGGGGGCTAGACTATGGCTACACCTTC. It is translated as CASSQDLGNRGLDYGYTF.

The genes are TRBV19 and TRBJ2-5; 11 bases line up with TRBD1. With 4 bases clipped from V and 5 bases from J, the junction kept 6 bases outside the gene matches. The germline gives CDR1 LNHDA, CDR2 SQIVND (reference sequence). The CDR3 has 15 amino acids. This CDR3 reads CASSNPGQGVETQYF. CDR3 nucleotides: TGTGCCAGTAGTAACCCGGGACAGGGGGTGGAGACCCAGTACTTC. Based on the CDR3 plus reference TRBV19 and TRBJ2-5, the full variable domain is DGGITQSPKYLFRKEGQNVTLSCEQNLNHDAMYWYRQDPGQGLRLIYYSQIVNDFQKGDIAEGYSVSREKKESFPLTVTSAQKNPTAFYLCASSNPGQGVETQYFGPGTRLLVL.

This clone was seen more than once but under ten times. The gene calls are TRBV7-2 and TRBJ2-7, with 9 bases matching TRBD1. V lost 5 bases to trimming and J lost 9 bases; unmatched junction nucleotides: 8. From germline, CDR1 is SGHTA and CDR2 FQGNSA. The CDR3 covers 13 residues. CDR3 nucleotide sequence: TGTGCCAGCAGCGAGGGGGACAGGGAAAGGCAGTACTTC. Protein product: CASSEGDRERQYF. Combining the CDR3 with reference TRBV7-2 and TRBJ2-7 gives the whole variable domain GAGVSQSPSNKVTEKGKDVELRCDPISGHTALYWYRQSLGQGLEFLIYFQGNSAPDKSGLPSDRFSAERTGGSVSTLTIQRTQQEDSAVYLCASSEGDRERQYFGPGTRLTVT.

CDR3 in DNA: TGTGCCAGCAGCGTCGACAGGGAGAGGGGCACAGATACGCAGTATTTT. This translates into CASSVDRERGTDTQYF. The chain combines TRBV7-3 with TRBJ2-3, with 7 bases identical to TRBD1. Germline V CDR1 and CDR2: SGHTA, FQGTGA. This CDR3 spans 16 amino acids. J was trimmed by 1 base and V by 5 bases; bases with no gene match: 9.

The J gene is TRBJ2-1, the V gene TRBV11-3; TRBD1 matches 9 bases. This CDR3 region has 18 residues. CDR1 is SGHNT, CDR2 YENEEA, per germline. V dropped 0 bases and J dropped 4; count of bases not matched to a gene: 10. Here the CDR3 reads CASSLDPRTGETYNEQFF. DNA for the CDR3: TGTGCCAGCAGCTTAGATCCAAGGACAGGGGAAACTTACAATGAGCAGTTCTTC.

This chain joins TRBV2 and TRBJ2-1, with 10 positions matching TRBD2. V was pared by 5 bases and J by 9 bases, with 4 bases of the junction left unmatched. Germline V CDR1 and CDR2: SNHLY, FYNNEI. The CDR3 spans 13 residues. The CDR3: CASSSAGGGEQFF. In nucleotides, the CDR3 is TGTGCCAGCAGTTCAGCGGGAGGGGGTGAGCAGTTCTTC. The entire variable domain, with the rest obtained from reference TRBV2 and TRBJ2-1, is as follows: EPEVTQTPSHQVTQMGQEVILRCVPISNHLYFYWYRQILGQKVEFLVSFYNNEISEKSEIFDDQFSVERPDGSNFTLKIRSTKLEDSAMYFCASSSAGGGEQFFGPGTRLTVL.

The V call is TRBV5-4, the J call TRBJ1-6; a weak D match, TRBD1 (6 bases). The CDR3 sequence is 17 residues long. V was pared by 7 bases and J by 5 bases, with 22 bases between. The germline CDR1 and CDR2 sequences are SGHNT and YYREEE (reference sequence). The CDR3 DNA reads TGTGCCAGCGGCCTAGGGATGGGGGCCTACGATAATTCACCCCTCCACTTT. Translated, it gives CASGLGMGAYDNSPLHF.

The V and J genes are TRBV4-3 and TRBJ2-1, with 14 bases that match TRBD2. Trimming removed 3 bases from V and 9 bases from J; junction bases left unmatched: 7. CDR1 and CDR2 from the germline V gene are LGHNA and YSLEER. There are 16 residues in the CDR3. The CDR3 spells CASSHETSGGAVEQFF. The CDR3, as DNA: TGCGCCAGCAGCCATGAGACTAGCGGGGGGGCCGTTGAGCAGTTCTTC.

The rearrangement links TRBV19 to TRBJ1-2; 8 bases match TRBD1. In germline, CDR1 is LNHDA, CDR2 SQIVND (reference sequence). The J segment lost 0 bases and the V segment lost 1 base, leaving 1 base of the junction unmatched. This CDR3 has 15 amino acids. The DNA of the CDR3 is TGTGCCAGTAGTATAGCAGGGGGCGCTAACTATGGCTACACCTTC. Its protein product is CASSIAGGANYGYTF. The whole variable domain, filled in from reference TRBV19 and TRBJ1-2, reads DGGITQSPKYLFRKEGQNVTLSCEQNLNHDAMYWYRQDPGQGLRLIYYSQIVNDFQKGDIAEGYSVSREKKESFPLTVTSAQKNPTAFYLCASSIAGGANYGYTFGSGTRLTVV.

The chain has TRBV6-4 and TRBJ2-3; 9 nucleotides agree with TRBD1. V trimming: 3 bases; J trimming: 6 bases; junction bases outside the gene matches: 4. The CDR3 loop spans 14 amino acids. In germline, CDR1 is MRHNA, CDR2 SNTAGT. CDR3 sequence reads: CASSEHRGQDTQYF. CDR3 nucleotide sequence: TGTGCCAGCAGTGAACACAGGGGGCAGGATACGCAGTATTTT.

V usage is TRBV19 and J usage is TRBJ2-1; D is unclear. The germline V gene has CDR1 LNHDA and CDR2 SQIVND (reference sequence). Deletions cut 5 bases from V and 6 bases from J, with 11 bases between. The CDR3 loop spans 13 amino acids. The CDR3 nucleotides are TGTGCCAGTAGTTCCCCAGTAGGCAATGAGCAGTTCTTC. This gives the protein CASSSPVGNEQFF.